The 17 T cell receptor beta chains in this list originate from one sample, sequenced in a study of OX40 agonist ivuxolimab in advanced cancers. The protocol was immunoSEQ multiplex PCR, while the TCRdb copy is restricted to in-frame clones and leaves out a portion. The sample has tens of thousands of clones, about 87% seen once. Sequences were derived from CD4+ or CD8+ T cells sorted from blood, sampled in a trial of the OX40 agonist ivuxolimab. The receptor source for this set is an adult with an advanced solid tumor such as melanoma, head and neck, liver or kidney cancer.

The gene calls are TRBV28 and TRBJ1-2; TRBD1 matches at 10 bases. Germline CDR1 is MDHEN and CDR2 is SYDVKM. Losses at the gene ends were 6 bases for V and 4 bases for J; bases not matched to a gene: 8. The CDR3 consists of 15 residues. This CDR3 reads CASRAGTGVGYGYTF. In DNA form, the CDR3 reads TGTGCCAGCAGGGCAGGGACAGGGGTGGGCTATGGCTACACCTTC.

In DNA form, the CDR3 reads TGCGCCAGCAGCTGGAGGGACACCTCACTTAATGAAAAACTGTTTTTT. Residues: CASSWRDTSLNEKLFF. The chain links TRBV5-1 to TRBJ1-4; tentatively, D is TRBD1 (6 bases). Germline V gene lookup returns CDR1 SGHRS and CDR2 YFSETQ. The CDR3 sequence is 16 residues long. Trimming removed 3 bases from V and 4 bases from J, with 16 bases in between.

CDR3 sequence reads: CASSLRADLRRGEQYF. The CDR3 bases are TGTGCCAGCAGTTTAAGGGCAGACCTTAGGAGAGGCGAGCAGTACTTC. The chain combines TRBV27 with TRBJ2-7; D not certain. Trimming pared 2 bases from V and 6 bases from J, leaving 20 bases between. This CDR3 region has 16 residues. The germline V gene encodes CDR1 MNHEY and CDR2 SMNVEV (reference sequence).

The V gene is TRBV5-1, the J gene TRBJ1-1; D is unresolved. The CDR3 covers 13 residues. The V gene's germline CDR1 is SGHRS and CDR2 YFSETQ. V was shortened by 3 bases and J by 5 bases, with 11 bases between the two germline ends. The CDR3 DNA is TGCGCCAGCAGCTCCACTACGGGTACTGAAGCTTTCTTT. This sequence encodes CASSSTTGTEAFF.

The chain employs TRBV28 and TRBJ1-5, with 9 bases that match TRBD1. The V segment lost 2 bases and the J segment 9 bases; nucleotides outside the gene matches: 11. CDR3 length equals 16 residues. The germline gives CDR1 MDHEN, CDR2 SYDVKM. The CDR3 DNA reads TGTGCCAGCAGTTTACCCGGACAGGGGCCGTCGCGGCCCCAGCATTTT. The encoded protein is CASSLPGQGPSRPQHF.

V and J are TRBV25-1 and TRBJ2-3; D uncertain. Germline V lookup: CDR1 MGHDK, CDR2 SYGVNS. The CDR3 covers 13 residues. V dropped 5 bases and J dropped 5 bases, with 11 bases sitting between them. CDR3 DNA: TGTGCCAGCAGTCCGCCAGTCATAGATACGCAGTATTTT. It encodes CASSPPVIDTQYF.

The chain is built from TRBV5-1 and TRBJ2-2; 7 bases align to TRBD2. Germline CDR1 is SGHRS and CDR2 is YFSETQ. The CDR3 sequence is 14 residues long. Losses at the gene ends were 1 base for V and 8 bases for J; bases not matched to a gene: 5. The CDR3 DNA is TGCGCCAGCAGCTTGCTTGCGGGAGCGGGGGAGCTGTTTTTT. Protein sequence: CASSLLAGAGELFF. Supplemented by reference TRBV5-1 and TRBJ2-2, the full variable domain reads KAGVTQTPRYLIKTRGQQVTLSCSPISGHRSVSWYQQTPGQGLQFLFEYFSETQRNKGNFPGRFSGRQFSNSRSEMNVSTLELGDSALYLCASSLLAGAGELFFGEGSRLTVL.

The chain uses TRBV21-1 and TRBJ1-5; TRBD1 is the table's D call, not checked against the DNA. TRBV21-1 has pseudogene status. The CDR3 length is 17 residues. This CDR3 reads CASSKMRQGAGNQPQHF. The CDR3 nucleotides read TGTGCCAGCAGCAAAATGCGTCAGGGGGCTGGCAATCAGCCCCAGCATTTT.

The V call is TRBV5-4, the J call TRBJ2-7; D perhaps matches TRBD1 (6 bases). V lost 0 bases and J lost 2, with 9 bases in between. From germline, CDR1 is SGHNT and CDR2 YYREEE (reference sequence). The CDR3 is 14 residues long. The CDR3 sequence: CASSLAGTTYEQYF. The CDR3 DNA reads as TGTGCCAGCAGCTTGGCCGGGACAACCTACGAGCAGTACTTC.

This chain connects TRBV5-1 to TRBJ1-6; D is uncertain. V lost 5 bases and J lost 7, with 13 bases in between. The V gene's germline CDR1 is SGHRS and CDR2 YFSETQ. This CDR3 comprises 14 residues. The CDR3 DNA reads TGCGCCAGCAGTGCCGAGGCCGGGAATTCACCCCTCCACTTT. Translated, it gives CASSAEAGNSPLHF.

The J gene is TRBJ2-1, the V gene TRBV5-1; D gene unclear. CDR1 and CDR2 from the germline V gene are SGHRS and YFSETQ. V lost 5 bases and J 2 bases, leaving 14 bases between the germline ends. This CDR3 has 15 residues. The CDR3 loop is CASRPRSGTYNEQFF. For the CDR3, the DNA is TGCGCCAGCAGACCCCGGAGTGGTACCTACAATGAGCAGTTCTTC.

This sequence joins TRBV28 and TRBJ2-3; the D gene could be TRBD1 or TRBD2 (6 bases each). The length of the CDR3 is 15 residues. Germline V lookup: CDR1 MDHEN, CDR2 SYDVKM. V was clipped by 6 bases and J by 0 bases, with 13 bases between them. CDR3 nucleotides: TGTGCCAGCAGCTATCAGGGGACTAGCACAGATACGCAGTATTTT. Translation: CASSYQGTSTDTQYF.

V gene TRBV30 combines with J gene TRBJ1-4; TRBD1 agrees at 8 bases. The CDR3 loop spans 12 amino acids. Germline CDR1 GTSNPN, CDR2 SVGIG (reference sequence). V was clipped by 8 bases and J by 5 bases; unmatched bases: 4. The chain's CDR3 is CAADRVNEKLFF. Here the CDR3 DNA reads TGTGCCGCGGACAGGGTAAATGAAAAACTGTTTTTT.

In its sample, this clone was seen a few times. V and J are TRBV19 and TRBJ1-5, with D uncertain. The germline gives CDR1 LNHDA, CDR2 SQIVND (reference sequence). V was pared by 6 bases and J by 5 bases, with 8 bases between. CDR3 length: 12 amino acids. The CDR3 is CASSIGDQPQHF. The CDR3 DNA follows: TGTGCCAGTAGCATCGGGGATCAGCCCCAGCATTTT.

The chain recombines TRBV5-1 with TRBJ2-5; 7 positions match TRBD2. This CDR3 region has 15 residues. V dropped 5 bases and J dropped 2; count of bases not matched to a gene: 9. CDR1 SGHRS and CDR2 YFSETQ come from the germline V gene. CDR3 nucleotide sequence: TGCGCCAGCAGTCGAAGCGGGGTGCTTCAAGAGACCCAGTACTTC. It yields the protein CASSRSGVLQETQYF.

The V and J genes are TRBV29-1 and TRBJ1-2; TRBD1 matches at 8 bases. V gave up 7 bases and J gave up 6 bases; unmatched junction bases: 7. CDR3 length: 12 amino acids. Germline-derived CDR1 and CDR2 are SQVTM and ANQGSEA. Here the CDR3 reads CSGRSGGHGYTF. CDR3 in DNA: TGCAGCGGACGTTCAGGGGGCCATGGCTACACCTTC.

This chain connects TRBV29-1 to TRBJ2-7; 10 bases align to TRBD2. CDR1 and CDR2 from the germline V gene are SQVTM and ANQGSEA. The CDR3 loop spans 12 amino acids. V lost 5 bases to trimming and J lost 5 bases; unmatched junction nucleotides: 3. The CDR3 sequence: CSVRGLADEQYF. In DNA form, the CDR3 reads TGCAGCGTTAGAGGACTAGCGGACGAGCAGTACTTC.